Below, 26 T cell receptor beta chains from the same sample are listed, as sequenced in a study of T cell responses to AZD1222 COVID-19 vaccine. Clones were sequenced by immunoSEQ multiplex PCR, and TCRdb holds only the in-frame ones, with some missing. This sample has approximately 180,000 clones, with approximately 90% found just once. The sample was peripheral blood, taken on day 0 of AZD1222 vaccination. Receptors originate from an adult in good health.

J is TRBJ2-7 and V is TRBV10-3; the match to TRBD1 covers 7 bases. The V gene's germline CDR1 is ENHRY and CDR2 SYGVKD. CDR3 length: 11 residues. Trimming removed 10 bases from V and 2 bases from J; junction bases left unmatched: 2. This chain's CDR3 is CATGQAYEQYF. As DNA, the CDR3 is TGTGCCACCGGACAGGCCTACGAGCAGTACTTC.

V gene TRBV12-3 or TRBV12-4 combines with J gene TRBJ2-2; D is undetermined. CDR3 size: 12 residues. The V gene lost 6 bases and the J gene lost 6 bases, with 8 bases spanning the gap. CDR3 region: CASSLKSGELFF. The CDR3 bases are TGTGCCAGCAGCCTCAAATCCGGGGAGCTGTTTTTT.

J is TRBJ1-1 and V is TRBV27; D possibly corresponds to TRBD1 (5 bases). Germline CDR1 and CDR2: MNHEY and SMNVEV (reference sequence). Between the trimmed V and J ends, which lost 5 bases and 4 bases, there was a span of 11 bases. The CDR3 has 13 amino acids. The CDR3 loop is CASSPGGGTEAFF. The CDR3, as DNA: TGTGCCAGCAGTCCCGGGGGGGGCACTGAAGCTTTCTTT.

The genes are TRBV3-1 (or the pseudogene TRBV3-2) and TRBJ1-1; 7 bases are a match to TRBD1. This CDR3 region has 15 residues. Germline CDR1 LGHDT, CDR2 YNNKEL (reference sequence). J was trimmed by 5 bases and V by 1 base; bases with no gene match: 7. The CDR3 nucleotides are TGTGCCAGCAGCCAAGGGTTTCCGGGACAGACTGAAGCTTTCTTT. This gives the protein CASSQGFPGQTEAFF.

The J gene is TRBJ1-1, the V gene TRBV3-1 (or the pseudogene TRBV3-2); D is undetermined. The germline gives CDR1 LGHDT, CDR2 YNNKEL (reference sequence). Trimming removed 4 bases from V and 4 bases from J, with 7 bases in between. This CDR3 is built from 12 residues. CDR3 sequence reads: CASSRTTTEAFF. CDR3 in DNA: TGTGCCAGCAGCCGAACAACCACTGAAGCTTTCTTT.

This chain joins TRBV19 and TRBJ2-2, with TRBD2 matching over 7 bases. V trimming: 8 bases; J trimming: 5 bases; junction bases outside the gene matches: 8. Germline loops: CDR1 LNHDA, CDR2 SQIVND (reference sequence). The CDR3 is 14 amino acids. CDR3 in amino acids: CASSRGGGTGELFF. DNA of the CDR3: TGTGCCAGTTCTAGGGGCGGGGGAACCGGGGAGCTGTTTTTT.

This chain connects TRBV12-3 or TRBV12-4 to TRBJ2-7; D is uncertain. The CDR3 sequence is 12 residues long. Trimming left V 6 bases short and J 2 bases short, with 8 bases between. The CDR3 nucleotides read TGTGCCAGCAGCACGGGTGCCTACGAGCAGTACTTC. Its translation: CASSTGAYEQYF.

As for this clone: Other DNA sequences from this sample encode an identical CDR3 as well. The rearrangement joins TRBV2 to TRBJ2-2; D might be TRBD2 (5 bases). The CDR3 contains 14 residues. The germline CDR1 and CDR2 sequences are SNHLY and FYNNEI. Deletions cut 8 bases from V and 0 bases from J, with 10 bases between. Here the CDR3 DNA reads TGTGCCAGCTTGAGAGGGCCGAACACCGGGGAGCTGTTTTTT. Translating gives CASLRGPNTGELFF. The entire variable domain, with the rest obtained from reference TRBV2 and TRBJ2-2, is as follows: EPEVTQTPSHQVTQMGQEVILRCVPISNHLYFYWYRQILGQKVEFLVSFYNNEISEKSEIFDDQFSVERPDGSNFTLKIRSTKLEDSAMYFCASLRGPNTGELFFGEGSRLTVL.

This clone appeared once. This chain links TRBV7-9 with TRBJ1-1; D might be TRBD1 (6 bases). V gave up 5 bases and J gave up 7 bases, with 14 bases separating them. Germline-derived CDR1 and CDR2 are SEHNR and FQNEAQ (reference sequence). The CDR3 spans 13 residues. The CDR3 reads CASSPGRGGEAFF. Written as DNA, the CDR3 is TGTGCCAGCAGCCCCGGCAGGGGCGGTGAAGCTTTCTTT.

This chain uses TRBV27 with TRBJ2-7; D remains unclear. Per germline, CDR1 MNHEY and CDR2 SMNVEV (reference sequence). V was cut by 4 bases and J by 3 bases, with 4 bases left in between. The CDR3 runs 11 residues. CDR3 region: CASSSLYEQYF. The CDR3 nucleotides read TGTGCCAGCAGTTCCCTCTACGAGCAGTACTTC.

This sequence joins TRBV3-1 (or the pseudogene TRBV3-2) and TRBJ1-3; possibly TRBD1 for D (5 bases). This CDR3 is 16 amino acids long. Trimming took off 0 bases at V and 0 bases at J, with 9 bases between the two ends. Germline CDR1 is LGHDT and CDR2 is YNNKEL (reference sequence). The CDR3 sequence is CASSQDTQGSGNTIYF. In nucleotides, the CDR3 is TGTGCCAGCAGCCAAGATACCCAGGGCTCTGGAAACACCATATATTTT.

The chain is built from TRBV7-2 and TRBJ2-1; unclear D gene. V lost 2 bases and J lost 0, with 14 bases in between. CDR3 length equals 17 residues. Germline-derived CDR1 and CDR2 are SGHTA and FQGNSA. The CDR3 region is CASSLSRLPSSYNEQFF. The CDR3 coding sequence is TGTGCCAGCAGCTTATCTAGACTCCCGAGCTCCTACAATGAGCAGTTCTTC.

A single count supports this clone. J is TRBJ1-1 and V is TRBV12-5; 7 bases line up with TRBD1. The CDR3 runs to 12 residues. The ends lost 4 bases at V and 11 bases at J; junction bases unmatched: 7. Germline V gene data show CDR1 as LGHNT and CDR2 as FRNRAP. CDR3 protein: CASGWRGREAFF. DNA for the CDR3: TGTGCTAGTGGTTGGAGGGGGCGTGAGGCTTTCTTT. Full variable domain (outside the CDR3, taken from reference TRBV12-5 and TRBJ1-1): DARVTQTPRHKVTEMGQEVTMRCQPILGHNTVFWYRQTMMQGLELLAYFRNRAPLDDSGMPKDRFSAEMPDATLATLKIQPSEPRDSAVYFCASGWRGREAFFGQGTRLTVV.

The V gene is TRBV6-5, the J gene TRBJ2-2; D gene uncertain. The CDR3 length is 15 residues. Germline-derived CDR1 and CDR2 are MNHEY and SVGAGI. Trimming cost V 6 bases and J 1 base, with 12 bases left between them. The CDR3 loop reads CASSTPARNTGELFF. In DNA form, the CDR3 reads TGTGCCAGCAGCACACCCGCTAGGAACACCGGGGAGCTGTTTTTT.

The V call is TRBV6-5, the J call TRBJ1-2; perhaps TRBD1 as D (6 bases). Germline values: CDR1 MNHEY, CDR2 SVGAGI. CDR3 length equals 14 residues. The germline V and J ends were trimmed by 6 bases and 4 bases, with 15 bases remaining between them. CDR3 region: CASSPILDSYGYTF. CDR3 nucleotide sequence: TGTGCCAGCAGCCCGATACTGGACAGCTATGGCTACACCTTC.

This clone was detected only a few times. This chain uses TRBV5-1 with TRBJ2-7; possible D gene TRBD1, 6 bases. With 4 bases removed from V and 0 bases from J, the gap between germline ends came to 14 bases. The CDR3 sequence is 15 residues long. Germline V gene data show CDR1 as SGHRS and CDR2 as YFSETQ. The CDR3 here is CASSPRTDFSYEQYF. The CDR3 DNA follows: TGCGCCAGCAGCCCACGGACAGACTTCTCCTACGAGCAGTACTTC.

This clone was found once. CDR3 protein: CASSPQGGSMNTEAFF. The CDR3 DNA follows: TGTGCCAGCTCACCACAAGGGGGATCAATGAACACTGAAGCTTTCTTT. The V gene is TRBV18, the J gene TRBJ1-1; maybe TRBD1 (6 bases). This CDR3 region has 16 residues. Germline CDR1 KGHSH, CDR2 LQKENI. Trimming pared 1 base from V and 0 bases from J, leaving 12 bases between.

The CDR3 spells CASSVRQVADTQYF. In DNA, the CDR3 is TGTGCCAGCAGTGTACGACAGGTCGCCGATACGCAGTATTTT. The chain carries TRBV2 and TRBJ2-3; TRBD1 is a possible D gene (6 bases). This CDR3 comprises 14 residues. Germline V gene data show CDR1 as SNHLY and CDR2 as FYNNEI. Deletions cut 4 bases from V and 6 bases from J, with 14 bases between.

This chain uses TRBV9 with TRBJ2-5; D remains ambiguous. This CDR3 region has 15 residues. CDR1 SGDLS and CDR2 YYNGEE come from the germline V gene. V was trimmed by 4 bases and J by 1 base, leaving 14 bases between them. The CDR3 here is CASSSQIGVQETQYF. CDR3 in DNA: TGTGCCAGCAGCTCGCAGATAGGCGTCCAAGAGACCCAGTACTTC.

The CDR3 is CASSIEGGGPASTEAFF. The CDR3 nucleotides are TGTGCCAGTAGTATTGAGGGGGGTGGGCCAGCTTCCACTGAAGCTTTCTTT. The chain has TRBV19 and TRBJ1-1, with D tentatively TRBD1 (6 bases). Between the trimmed V and J ends, which lost 3 bases and 4 bases, there was a span of 21 bases. Germline lookup yields CDR1 LNHDA and CDR2 SQIVND (reference sequence). The CDR3 is made up of 17 amino acids.

The chain links TRBV2 to TRBJ1-3; D not resolved. The V and J ends lost 10 bases and 4 bases respectively, with 17 bases between them. CDR1 is SNHLY and CDR2 is FYNNEI in the germline V gene. The CDR3 runs 14 residues. The CDR3 nucleotides read TGTGCCACCGGAGGCCCGCTATCCGGAAACACCATATATTTT. Protein product: CATGGPLSGNTIYF.

The gene calls are TRBV12-5 and TRBJ2-7, with 9 nucleotides matching TRBD1. The CDR3 contains 15 residues. Germline CDR1 is LGHNT and CDR2 is FRNRAP. Trimming removed 7 bases from V and 2 bases from J; junction bases left unmatched: 9. Written as DNA, the CDR3 is TGTGCTAGTGCTACCGGACAGGGGCTGCCCTACGAGCAGTACTTC. It encodes CASATGQGLPYEQYF.

The V and J genes are TRBV7-2 and TRBJ1-2, with D perhaps matching TRBD1 (5 bases). The V end was cut by 5 bases, the J end by 11 bases, with 27 bases between. The CDR3 covers 16 residues. Germline CDR1 and CDR2: SGHTA and FQGNSA. CDR3: CASSKSVGPPNWGYTF. The CDR3 nucleotides read TGTGCCAGCAGCAAGTCCGTGGGGCCCCCTAATTGGGGATACACCTTC.

CDR3 sequence reads: CASSIDGGTLQPQHF. The CDR3 DNA is TGTGCCAGTAGTATAGATGGGGGGACCCTTCAGCCCCAGCATTTT. The chain recombines TRBV19 with TRBJ1-5; possible D gene TRBD1, 5 bases. Germline V gene lookup returns CDR1 LNHDA and CDR2 SQIVND (reference sequence). Trimming shortened V by 0 bases and J by 6 bases, and 12 bases separated the two germline ends. This CDR3 is built from 15 residues.

Only a few counts were recorded for this clone. J is TRBJ2-3 and V is TRBV14; D is unresolved. Germline CDR1 reads SGHDN; CDR2 reads FVKESK. The CDR3 contains 13 residues. V was cut by 4 bases and J by 5 bases, with 10 bases left in between. The CDR3 coding sequence is TGTGCCAGCAGCCCTTTCATGGGAGATACGCAGTATTTT. This gives the protein CASSPFMGDTQYF.

The J gene is TRBJ2-5, the V gene TRBV3-1 (or the pseudogene TRBV3-2), with a weak D call TRBD1 (6 bases). V gave up 0 bases and J gave up 1 base, with 18 bases separating them. This CDR3 is built from 18 residues. The germline V gene encodes CDR1 LGHDT and CDR2 YNNKEL (reference sequence). The CDR3 is CASSQDLGTGSGQETQYF. The CDR3 coding sequence is TGTGCCAGCAGCCAAGATCTGGGAACAGGGTCTGGCCAAGAGACCCAGTACTTC.